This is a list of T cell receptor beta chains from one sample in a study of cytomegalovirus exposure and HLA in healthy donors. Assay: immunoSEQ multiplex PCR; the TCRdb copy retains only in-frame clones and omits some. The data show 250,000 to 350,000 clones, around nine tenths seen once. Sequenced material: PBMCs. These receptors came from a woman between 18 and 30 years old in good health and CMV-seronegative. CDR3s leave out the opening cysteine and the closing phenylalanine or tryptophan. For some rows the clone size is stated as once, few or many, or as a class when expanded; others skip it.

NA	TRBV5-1	ASGLQAANTGELF
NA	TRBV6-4	ASSEISQGRTPQF
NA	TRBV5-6	ASSLALAGGPYEQY
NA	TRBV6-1	ASSEAIWGLGQANSNQPQH
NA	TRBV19	ASSTPGISYEQY
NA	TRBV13	ASSPTGGGDEQF
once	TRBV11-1	ASSLEELGSPYEQY
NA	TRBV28	ASSLGGGGPSYEQY
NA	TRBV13	ASSPQVDTAYWGDTQY
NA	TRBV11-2	ASSSGAGEPSYEQY
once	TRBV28	ASSFRQGYEQY
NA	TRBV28	ASSGGQGGSYEQY
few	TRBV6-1	ASSPQRLNTEAF
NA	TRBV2	ASEPGHYATNEKLF
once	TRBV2	ASNGPSGTYNEQF
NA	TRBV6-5	ASSPSGSTYEQY
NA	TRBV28	ASRGGAINEKLF
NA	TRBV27	ASSPGLAAYEQY
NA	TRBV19	ASSRPGQGIEQY
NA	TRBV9	ASSLQGLANEKLF
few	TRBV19	ASSPPGRQPQH
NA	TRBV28	ASSLLRTEAF
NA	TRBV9	ASSPGTSGGSYEQY
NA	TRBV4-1	ASSYLASGRYNEQF
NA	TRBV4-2	ASSQRLASTYEQY
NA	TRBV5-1	ASSLEQGGYEQY